This T cell receptor (beta chain) was captured in a study of shared clonotypes between healthy human individuals. Whole-study context: A couple of female and a few male donors aged 18 to 49 were enrolled.

Study-wide results and caveats: Since donors were few, the genetic and exposure-history diversity represented was limited.

The study enrolled healthy HIV-negative adults without recent acute infections or vaccinations as donors. About this clone itself: As yet, its antigen is unknown.

The length of the CDR3 is 17 residues. Original analysis: Junction-only sequences without quality scores came from ImmunoSEQ, so filtering differed. Sequencing used immunoSEQ multiplex PCR; TCRdb keeps in-frame clones, though not all of them. That table furnishes V, J and clone size, whereas the DNA furnished D and trimming. The sample includes about 450,000 clones, more than 75% seen only once; the top ten take less than 15%. This chain joins TRBV21-1 and TRBJ1-5. TRBV21-1 is designated a pseudogene. The sequence derives from a woman in her forties in good health. Some clones in this sample may be carry-over from other donors' samples. Sequenced input: PBMCs. CDR3 region: CASSKVVAGQLNQPQHF. In DNA form, the CDR3 reads TGTGCCAGCAGCAAAGTCGTAGCGGGACAGTTAAATCAGCCCCAGCATTTT.